These 22 T cell receptor beta chains originate from one sample sequenced in a study of blood T cell repertoires in COVID-19 (dated by TCRdb to 2018 to 2020). The method was the immunoSEQ multiplex PCR assay. Sourced from immuneACCESS, this table was stored by TCRdb with only in-frame sequences that have V and J called. A share of the clones is absent; for the studies checked, an unresolved V gene accounts for under half, and the remainder has no known explanation. The sample yields about 68,000 clones; around 84% were counted once. In total, the top ten clones hold around 4% of the sample. The material sequenced was peripheral blood. The origin of the receptors is a man in his fifties with acute or convalescent COVID-19.

This clone is a singleton in its sample. The gene calls are TRBV6-6 and TRBJ2-7; TRBD1 is a possible D gene (5 bases). This CDR3 is 11 amino acids long. CDR1 and CDR2 from the germline V gene are MNHNY and SVGAGI (reference sequence). V was shortened by 6 bases and J by 2 bases, with 5 bases between the two germline ends. CDR3 in DNA: TGTGCCAGCAGACAGGCCTACGAGCAGTACTTC. Translation gives CASRQAYEQYF.

This chain links TRBV3-1 (or the pseudogene TRBV3-2) with TRBJ2-7, with 10 bases aligning to TRBD2. The CDR3 has 12 amino acids. J lost 7 bases, V lost 3 bases, and 0 bases had no gene match. CDR1 is LGHDT, CDR2 YNNKEL, per germline (reference sequence). The DNA for the CDR3 is TGTGCCAGCAGCCAGACTAGCGGGGAGCAGTACTTC. This codes for CASSQTSGEQYF.

The V and J genes are TRBV2 and TRBJ1-2; D possibly corresponds to TRBD1 (5 bases). V lost 2 bases, J lost 4 bases, and 17 bases lay in between. Germline CDR1 reads SNHLY; CDR2 reads FYNNEI. CDR3 length equals 16 residues. The CDR3 DNA sequence: TGTGCCAGCAGTGAATTCGACCTCACAGGAGTCTATGGCTACACCTTC. Translating it yields CASSEFDLTGVYGYTF.

This rearrangement joins TRBV18 to TRBJ2-3, with 9 nucleotides matching TRBD2. There are 15 residues in the CDR3. CDR1 is KGHSH and CDR2 is LQKENI in the germline V gene. Germline trimming cut 6 bases from V and 6 bases from J; bases unmatched to any gene: 10. CDR3 residues: CASSTRLADVDTQYF. The CDR3 DNA reads as TGTGCCAGCTCCACTCGACTAGCGGATGTGGATACGCAGTATTTT.

The J gene is TRBJ2-7, the V gene TRBV4-1; D might be TRBD1 (5 bases). The CDR3 covers 16 residues. V was trimmed by 1 base and J by 0 bases, leaving 13 bases between them. CDR1 and CDR2 (germline): MGHRA, YSYEKL. CDR3: CASSQAMNRYSYEQYF. CDR3 sequence (DNA): TGCGCCAGCAGCCAAGCGATGAACAGGTACTCCTACGAGCAGTACTTC.

This chain links TRBV6-5 with TRBJ2-3, with 9 bases aligning to TRBD1. Trimming removed 0 bases from V and 7 bases from J; junction bases left unmatched: 8. CDR3 length: 16 residues. Per germline, CDR1 MNHEY and CDR2 SVGAGI. The CDR3 protein is CASSYSPMGQGHTQYF. The CDR3 DNA is TGTGCCAGCAGTTACTCCCCGATGGGACAGGGCCATACGCAGTATTTT.

The rearrangement joins TRBV11-3 to TRBJ1-1; D is perhaps TRBD1 (6 bases). CDR3 length: 14 amino acids. V lost 5 bases and J 6 bases, leaving 16 bases between the germline ends. Germline CDR1 is SGHNT and CDR2 is YENEEA. CDR3 nucleotides: TGTGCCAGCAGCGGCGGCGGGGGCGTCGCTGAAGCTTTCTTT. Translating it yields CASSGGGGVAEAFF.

This clone was seen only a few times. The chain has TRBV7-6 and TRBJ2-7; D may be TRBD1 (5 bases). In germline, CDR1 is SGHVS, CDR2 FNYEAQ. Deletions cut 0 bases from V and 0 bases from J, with 9 bases between. This CDR3 spans 15 amino acids. The CDR3, as DNA: TGTGCCAGCAGCTTAGCGGGCAGGGCCTCCTACGAGCAGTACTTC. Its translation is CASSLAGRASYEQYF.

The rearrangement links TRBV10-1 to TRBJ2-5; 13 bases align to TRBD2. Germline V gene data show CDR1 as WNHNN and CDR2 as SYGVQD (reference sequence). The CDR3 contains 15 residues. With 3 bases clipped from V and 3 bases from J, the junction kept 1 base outside the gene matches. Here the CDR3 reads CASSEGTSGKETQYF. CDR3 DNA sequence: TGCGCCAGCAGTGAAGGGACTAGCGGGAAAGAGACCCAGTACTTC.

This clone occurred a few times. A read error may produce the germline difference seen at one junction end. The genes are TRBV30 and TRBJ2-3; 7 positions match TRBD2. Germline-derived CDR1 and CDR2 are GTSNPN and SVGIG (reference sequence). The length of the CDR3 is 12 residues. The CDR3 DNA is TGTGCCTGGATGGCAGGGATGAACGCGGGGGATTTT. Residues: CAWMAGMNAGDF. Full variable domain (outside the CDR3, taken from reference TRBV30 and TRBJ2-3): SQTIHQWPATLVQPVGSPLSLECTVEGTSNPNLYWYRQAAGRGLQLLFYSVGIGQISSEVPQNLSASRPQDRQFILSSKKLLLSDSGFYLCAWMAGMNAGDFGPGTRLTVL.

The CDR3 protein is CASSQRRFPGQGANEQYF. The DNA of the CDR3 is TGCGCCAGCAGCCAACGAAGGTTTCCGGGACAGGGGGCCAACGAGCAGTACTTC. V usage is TRBV4-1 and J usage is TRBJ2-7; 12 nucleotides match TRBD1. V shed 2 bases, J shed 5 bases, and the junction held 13 bases outside the gene matches. This CDR3 spans 18 amino acids. Germline assignment: CDR1 MGHRA and CDR2 YSYEKL.

The chain carries TRBV10-2 and TRBJ2-1, with D tentatively TRBD2 (5 bases). The CDR3 spans 12 residues. The germline V gene encodes CDR1 WSHSY and CDR2 SAAADI. Trimming removed 2 bases at V and 10 bases at J, with 9 bases between. CDR3 nucleotide sequence: TGCGCCAGCAGTGAGATGGAGGCCGAGCAGTTCTTC. This encodes CASSEMEAEQFF.

There are a few counts of this clone. The V gene is TRBV11-2, the J gene TRBJ2-7, with TRBD1 matching 8 bases. The CDR3 totals 15 residues. The V and J ends lost 0 bases and 4 bases, in that order; junction bases with no gene match: 5. In germline, CDR1 is SGHAT, CDR2 FQNNGV. The CDR3 DNA follows: TGTGCCAGCAGCTTAGACGACAGGGGTCGGTACGAGCAGTACTTC. Translating it yields CASSLDDRGRYEQYF.

J is TRBJ1-2 and V is TRBV7-3; tentative D call: TRBD1 (5 bases). There are 15 residues in the CDR3. From germline, CDR1 is SGHTA and CDR2 FQGTGA. The V and J ends lost 1 base and 4 bases respectively, with 13 bases between them. In nucleotides, the CDR3 is TGTGCCAGCAGCTTAAGTAGGGATAGGGGCTATGGCTACACCTTC. Protein product: CASSLSRDRGYGYTF.

This chain uses TRBV15 with TRBJ1-5; 7 bases are a match to TRBD1. The CDR3 is 15 residues long. Germline CDR1 is LNHNV and CDR2 is YYDKDF (reference sequence). V lost 3 bases to trimming and J lost 3 bases; unmatched junction nucleotides: 5. This CDR3 is CATSSDGQVNQPQHF. In nucleotides, the CDR3 is TGTGCCACCAGCAGTGATGGACAGGTCAATCAGCCCCAGCATTTT.

This clone was seen more than once but under ten times. The V call is TRBV21-1, the J call TRBJ1-5; the table's D call of TRBD1 was not tested on the DNA. TRBV21-1 has pseudogene status. The CDR3 covers 18 residues. As DNA, the CDR3 is TGTGCCAGCAGCAAACGGGAAACAGGGGCCGTCGGAGATCAGCCCCAGCATTTT. It specifies CASSKRETGAVGDQPQHF.

The chain recombines TRBV25-1 with TRBJ2-5; D is possibly TRBD2 (7 bases). Germline CDR1 reads MGHDK; CDR2 reads SYGVNS. The CDR3 runs to 13 residues. V was clipped by 7 bases and J by 5 bases, with 14 bases between them. The DNA for the CDR3 is TGTGCCAGCACGGGGGGCGCCCAGGAGACCCAGTACTTC. Translation gives CASTGGAQETQYF. The whole variable domain, remainder taken from reference TRBV25-1 and TRBJ2-5, is EADIYQTPRYLVIGTGKKITLECSQTMGHDKMYWYQQDPGMELHLIHYSYGVNSTEKGDLSSESTVSRIRTEHFPLTLESARPSHTSQYLCASTGGAQETQYFGPGTRLLVL.

The chain is built from TRBV30 and TRBJ2-1, with 9 bases aligning to TRBD1. With V trimmed by 5 bases and J by 4 bases, 9 bases remained unmatched. In germline, CDR1 is GTSNPN, CDR2 SVGIG (reference sequence). The CDR3 is made up of 15 amino acids. CDR3 sequence (DNA): TGTGCCTGGGATACTACAGGGGGCGTTTACAATGAGCAGTTCTTC. The encoded protein is CAWDTTGGVYNEQFF.

The J gene is TRBJ1-1, the V gene TRBV5-1, with 8 nucleotides matching TRBD1. Trimming took 2 bases from V and 7 from J; bases not matched to a gene: 4. The germline V gene encodes CDR1 SGHRS and CDR2 YFSETQ. This CDR3 is built from 13 residues. CDR3 in DNA: TGCGCCAGCAGCTTAACACAGGGGGTTGAAGCTTTCTTT. It specifies CASSLTQGVEAFF.

The J gene is TRBJ2-5, the V gene TRBV5-4; maybe TRBD1 (6 bases). Germline CDR1 reads SGHNT; CDR2 reads YYREEE (reference sequence). This CDR3 is built from 17 residues. Trimming took off 6 bases at V and 2 bases at J, with 23 bases between the two ends. CDR3 DNA sequence: TGTGCCAGCACCGATGAGGGGTTGGACAGCTCGCAAGAGACCCAGTACTTC. Protein: CASTDEGLDSSQETQYF.

This rearrangement joins TRBV2 to TRBJ2-3; no definite D call. This CDR3 contains 12 residues. The germline V gene has CDR1 SNHLY and CDR2 FYNNEI. Deletions cut 4 bases from V and 5 bases from J, with 7 bases between. CDR3 nucleotides: TGTGCCAGCAGTGGTGCAGTAGATACGCAGTATTTT. This encodes CASSGAVDTQYF.

The chain joins TRBV19 to TRBJ1-3; D gene unclear. Trimming cost V 1 base and J 5 bases, with 9 bases left between them. Germline CDR1 is LNHDA and CDR2 is SQIVND (reference sequence). The CDR3 covers 14 residues. CDR3 nucleotides: TGTGCCAGTAGTATAGGTCGGGGTCGAAACACCATATATTTT. Translated, it gives CASSIGRGRNTIYF.